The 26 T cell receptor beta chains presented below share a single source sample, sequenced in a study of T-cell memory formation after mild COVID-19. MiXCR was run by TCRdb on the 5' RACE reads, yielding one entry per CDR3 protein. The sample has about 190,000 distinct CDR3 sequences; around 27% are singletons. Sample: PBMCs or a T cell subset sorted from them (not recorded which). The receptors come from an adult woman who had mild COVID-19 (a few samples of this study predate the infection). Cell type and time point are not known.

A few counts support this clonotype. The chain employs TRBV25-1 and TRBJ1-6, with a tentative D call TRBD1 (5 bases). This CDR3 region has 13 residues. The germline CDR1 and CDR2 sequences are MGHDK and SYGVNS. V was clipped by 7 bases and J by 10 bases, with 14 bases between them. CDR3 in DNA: TGTGCCAGCATCGGGAGGGGAGGCTCACCCCTCCACTTT. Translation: CASIGRGGSPLHF.

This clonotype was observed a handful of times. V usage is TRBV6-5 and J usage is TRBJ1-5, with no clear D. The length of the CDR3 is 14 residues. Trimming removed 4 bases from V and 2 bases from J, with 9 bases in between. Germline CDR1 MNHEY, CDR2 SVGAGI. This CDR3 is CASSSGWGNQPQHF. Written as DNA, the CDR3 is TGTGCCAGCAGTTCCGGTTGGGGCAATCAGCCCCAGCATTTT.

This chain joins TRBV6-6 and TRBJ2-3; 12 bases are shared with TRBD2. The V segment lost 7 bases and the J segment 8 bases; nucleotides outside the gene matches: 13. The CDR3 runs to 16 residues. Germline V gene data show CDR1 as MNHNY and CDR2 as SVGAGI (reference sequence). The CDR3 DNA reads TGTGCCAGCACATACACTAGCGGGGGGCTCCCCGGTACGCAGTATTTT. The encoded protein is CASTYTSGGLPGTQYF.

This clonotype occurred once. CDR3 amino acids: CSASGLREQYF. The CDR3 nucleotides are TGCAGTGCTAGCGGACTCCGTGAGCAGTACTTC. The chain links TRBV20-1 to TRBJ2-7, with D maybe TRBD2 (5 bases). CDR3 length equals 11 residues. Trimming took off 3 bases at V and 7 bases at J, with 10 bases between the two ends. Looked up from germline, CDR1 is DFQATT and CDR2 is SNEGSKA (reference sequence).

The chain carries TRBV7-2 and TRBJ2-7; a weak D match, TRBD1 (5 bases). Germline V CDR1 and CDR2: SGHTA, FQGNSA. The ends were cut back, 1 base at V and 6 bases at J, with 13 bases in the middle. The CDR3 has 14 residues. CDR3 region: CASSLVSGPREQYF. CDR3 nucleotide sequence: TGTGCCAGCAGCTTAGTGTCAGGGCCTCGCGAGCAGTACTTC.

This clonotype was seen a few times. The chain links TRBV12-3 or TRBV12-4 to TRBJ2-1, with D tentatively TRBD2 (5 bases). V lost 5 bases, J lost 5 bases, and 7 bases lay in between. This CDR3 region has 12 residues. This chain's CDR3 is CASSKEDNEQFF. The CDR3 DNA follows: TGTGCCAGCAGTAAGGAGGACAATGAGCAGTTCTTC.

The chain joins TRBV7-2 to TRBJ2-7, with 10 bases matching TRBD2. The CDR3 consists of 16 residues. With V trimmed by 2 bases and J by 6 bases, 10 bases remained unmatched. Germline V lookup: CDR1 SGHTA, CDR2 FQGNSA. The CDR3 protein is CASSLRLAGESTEQYF. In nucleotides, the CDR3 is TGTGCCAGCAGCTTAAGGCTAGCGGGAGAGTCTACCGAGCAGTACTTC.

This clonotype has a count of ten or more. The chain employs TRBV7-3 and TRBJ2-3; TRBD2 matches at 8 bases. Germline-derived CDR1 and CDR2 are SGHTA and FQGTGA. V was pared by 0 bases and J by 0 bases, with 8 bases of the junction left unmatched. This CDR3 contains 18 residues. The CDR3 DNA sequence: TGTGCCAGCAGCTTAACGTTCAGCGGGGGTGGGAGCACAGATACGCAGTATTTT. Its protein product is CASSLTFSGGGSTDTQYF.

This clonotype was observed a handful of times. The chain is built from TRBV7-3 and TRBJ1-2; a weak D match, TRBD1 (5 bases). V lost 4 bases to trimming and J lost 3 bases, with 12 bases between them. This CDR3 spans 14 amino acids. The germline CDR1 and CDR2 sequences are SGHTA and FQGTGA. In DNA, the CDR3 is TGTGCCAGCAGCTCCGGGACGGAGCACTATGGCTACACCTTC. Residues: CASSSGTEHYGYTF.

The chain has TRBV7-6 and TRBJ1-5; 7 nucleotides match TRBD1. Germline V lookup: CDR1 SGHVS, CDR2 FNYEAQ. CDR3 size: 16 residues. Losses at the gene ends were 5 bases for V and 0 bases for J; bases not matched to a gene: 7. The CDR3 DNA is TGTGCCAGCAGCCTCGGGACAGATTATAGCAATCAGCCCCAGCATTTT. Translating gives CASSLGTDYSNQPQHF.

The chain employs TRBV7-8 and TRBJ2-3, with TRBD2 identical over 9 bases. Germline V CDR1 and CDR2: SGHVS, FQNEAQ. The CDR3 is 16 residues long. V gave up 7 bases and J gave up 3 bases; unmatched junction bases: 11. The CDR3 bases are TGTGCCAGCACAATCCAGCGGGGGGAAGTAACAGATACGCAGTATTTT. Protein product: CASTIQRGEVTDTQYF.

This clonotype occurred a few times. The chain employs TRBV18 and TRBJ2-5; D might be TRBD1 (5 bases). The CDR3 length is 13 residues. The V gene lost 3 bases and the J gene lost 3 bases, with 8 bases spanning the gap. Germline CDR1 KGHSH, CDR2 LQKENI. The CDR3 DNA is TGTGCCAGCTCACCTTTAGGGGAAGAGACCCAGTACTTC. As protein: CASSPLGEETQYF.

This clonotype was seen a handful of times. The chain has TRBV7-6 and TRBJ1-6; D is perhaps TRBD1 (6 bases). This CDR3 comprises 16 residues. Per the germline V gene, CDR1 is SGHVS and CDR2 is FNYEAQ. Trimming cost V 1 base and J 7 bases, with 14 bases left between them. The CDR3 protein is CASSLGQAGANSPLHF. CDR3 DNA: TGTGCCAGCAGCTTAGGACAGGCAGGGGCAAATTCACCCCTCCACTTT. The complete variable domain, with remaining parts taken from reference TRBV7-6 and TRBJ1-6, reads GAGVSQSPRYKVTKRGQDVALRCDPISGHVSLYWYRQALGQGPEFLTYFNYEAQQDKSGLPNDRFSAERPEGSISTLTIQRTEQRDSAMYRCASSLGQAGANSPLHFGNGTRLTVT.

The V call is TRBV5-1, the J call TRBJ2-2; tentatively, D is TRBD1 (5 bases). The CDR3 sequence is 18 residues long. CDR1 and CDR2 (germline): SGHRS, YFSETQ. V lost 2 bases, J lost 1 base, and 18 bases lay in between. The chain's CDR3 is CASSFPTGVAGNTGELFF. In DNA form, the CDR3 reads TGCGCCAGCAGCTTTCCAACAGGTGTGGCAGGGAACACCGGGGAGCTGTTTTTT.

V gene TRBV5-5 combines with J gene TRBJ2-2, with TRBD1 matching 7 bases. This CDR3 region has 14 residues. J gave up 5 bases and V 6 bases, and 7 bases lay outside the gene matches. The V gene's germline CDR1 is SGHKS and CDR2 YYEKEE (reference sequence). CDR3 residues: CASMRQGVTGELFF. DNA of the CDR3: TGTGCCAGCATGAGACAGGGAGTGACCGGGGAGCTGTTTTTT.

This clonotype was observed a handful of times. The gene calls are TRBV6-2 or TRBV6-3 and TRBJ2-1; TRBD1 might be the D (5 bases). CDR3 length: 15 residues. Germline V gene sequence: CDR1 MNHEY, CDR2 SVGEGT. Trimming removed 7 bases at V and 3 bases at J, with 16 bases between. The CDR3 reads CASKKFGASYNEQFF. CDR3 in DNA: TGTGCCAGCAAAAAGTTTGGGGCTAGCTACAATGAGCAGTTCTTC.

The CDR3 loop is CATSRSGGAADTQYF. The DNA for the CDR3 is TGTGCCACCAGCAGGAGCGGGGGGGCTGCAGATACGCAGTATTTT. The rearrangement uses TRBV15 and TRBJ2-3, with 10 bases fitting TRBD2. The trim removed 3 bases at V and 4 bases at J, leaving 4 bases unmatched. Germline loops: CDR1 LNHNV, CDR2 YYDKDF (reference sequence). This CDR3 is built from 15 residues.

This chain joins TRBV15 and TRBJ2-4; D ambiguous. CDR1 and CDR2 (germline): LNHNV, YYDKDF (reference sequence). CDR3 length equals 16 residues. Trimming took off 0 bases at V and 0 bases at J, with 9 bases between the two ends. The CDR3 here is CATSREVDVAKNIQYF. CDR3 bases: TGTGCCACCAGCAGAGAAGTGGATGTAGCCAAAAACATTCAGTACTTC. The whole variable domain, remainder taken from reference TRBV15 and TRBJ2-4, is DAMVIQNPRYQVTQFGKPVTLSCSQTLNHNVMYWYQQKSSQAPKLLFHYYDKDFNNEADTPDNFQSRRPNTSFCFLDIRSPGLGDTAMYLCATSREVDVAKNIQYFGAGTRLSVL.

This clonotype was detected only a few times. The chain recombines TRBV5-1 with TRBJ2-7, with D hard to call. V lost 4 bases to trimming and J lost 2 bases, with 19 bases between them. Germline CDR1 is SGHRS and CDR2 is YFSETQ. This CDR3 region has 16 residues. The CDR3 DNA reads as TGCGCCAGCAGCCCCCCTCCATGGGCCCTAACCTACGAGCAGTACTTC. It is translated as CASSPPPWALTYEQYF.

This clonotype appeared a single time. The DNA of the CDR3 is TGTGCCAGCAGCGTTGACCCCTACGGTTACAATGAGCAGTTCTTC. This gives the protein CASSVDPYGYNEQFF. The chain employs TRBV9 and TRBJ2-1; no definite D call. Trimming took off 2 bases at V and 4 bases at J, with 13 bases between the two ends. Germline-derived CDR1 and CDR2 are SGDLS and YYNGEE. The CDR3 loop spans 15 amino acids.

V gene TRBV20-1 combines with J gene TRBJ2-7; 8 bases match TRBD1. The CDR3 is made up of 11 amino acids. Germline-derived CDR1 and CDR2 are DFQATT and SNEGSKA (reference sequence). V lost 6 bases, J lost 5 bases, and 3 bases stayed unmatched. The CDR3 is CSAGQGHEQYF. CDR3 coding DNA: TGCAGTGCCGGACAGGGCCACGAGCAGTACTTC.

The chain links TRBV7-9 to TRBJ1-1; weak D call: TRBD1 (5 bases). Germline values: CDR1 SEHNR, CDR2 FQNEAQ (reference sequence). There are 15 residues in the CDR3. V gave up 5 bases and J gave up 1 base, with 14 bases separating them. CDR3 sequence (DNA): TGTGCCAGCAGCCCCCGGGACGGCCGGAACACTGAAGCTTTCTTT. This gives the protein CASSPRDGRNTEAFF.

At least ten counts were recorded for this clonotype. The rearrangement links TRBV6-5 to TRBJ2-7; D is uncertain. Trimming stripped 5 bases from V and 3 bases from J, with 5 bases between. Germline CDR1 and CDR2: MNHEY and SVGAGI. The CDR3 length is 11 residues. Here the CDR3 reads CASSDFYEQYF. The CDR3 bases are TGTGCCAGCAGTGACTTCTACGAGCAGTACTTC.

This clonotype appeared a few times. The CDR3 protein is CASTSDRKNTEAFF. As DNA, the CDR3 is TGTGCCAGTACCTCGGACAGGAAGAACACTGAAGCTTTCTTT. The chain carries TRBV19 and TRBJ1-1, with 7 bases matching TRBD1. The CDR3 length is 14 residues. CDR1 and CDR2 from the germline V gene are LNHDA and SQIVND (reference sequence). J was trimmed by 1 base and V by 7 bases; bases with no gene match: 6.

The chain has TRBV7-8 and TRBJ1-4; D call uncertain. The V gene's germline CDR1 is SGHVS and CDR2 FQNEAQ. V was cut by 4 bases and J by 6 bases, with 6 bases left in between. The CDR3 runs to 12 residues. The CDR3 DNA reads TGTGCCAGCAGCTCGTTTTATGAAAAACTGTTTTTT. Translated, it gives CASSSFYEKLFF. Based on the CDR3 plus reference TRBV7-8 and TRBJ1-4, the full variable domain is GAGVSQSPRYKVAKRGQDVALRCDPISGHVSLFWYQQALGQGPEFLTYFQNEAQLDKSGLPSDRFFAERPEGSVSTLKIQRTQQEDSAVYLCASSSFYEKLFFGSGTQLSVL.

The CDR3 DNA sequence: TGTGCCATCAGTGAGGACAGGGTTAACTACGAGCAGTACTTC. This gives the protein CAISEDRVNYEQYF. V and J are TRBV10-3 and TRBJ2-7; TRBD1 agrees at 7 bases. The CDR3 is 14 amino acids. Trimming removed 2 bases from V and 3 bases from J; junction bases left unmatched: 4. CDR1 ENHRY and CDR2 SYGVKD come from the germline V gene.